These 3 T cell receptor beta chains were all obtained from the same sample, sequenced in a study of control samples from healthy donors and cancer patients. TCRdb keeps only in-frame clones here, not all; method: immunoSEQ multiplex PCR. The table shows 40,000 or so clones, with approximately 90% occurring only once. Input material: PBMCs. The receptor set was obtained from a middle-aged woman with head and neck cancer.

J is TRBJ1-5 and V is TRBV6-5; the D is unclear. Germline V gene lookup returns CDR1 MNHEY and CDR2 SVGAGI. The V end lost 7 bases, the J end lost 0 bases, and 13 bases lay between the germline ends. The CDR3 sequence is 15 residues long. CDR3 in amino acids: CASTRTEYSNQPQHF. In DNA form, the CDR3 reads TGTGCCAGCACCAGGACGGAATATAGCAATCAGCCCCAGCATTTT.

The chain carries TRBV28 and TRBJ1-2; D unclear. V dropped 2 bases and J dropped 4 bases, with 5 bases sitting between them. From germline, CDR1 is MDHEN and CDR2 SYDVKM. The CDR3 has 12 residues. The chain's CDR3 is CASSLGAYGYTF. The CDR3 region has the DNA TGTGCCAGCAGTTTAGGAGCCTATGGCTACACCTTC.

This clone was counted only a few times. The rearrangement links TRBV5-6 to TRBJ1-6, with D uncertain. V was shortened by 3 bases and J by 9 bases, with 13 bases between the two germline ends. This CDR3 spans 14 amino acids. Germline assignment: CDR1 SGHDT and CDR2 YYEEEE. CDR3: CASSSIGKSSPLHF. CDR3 coding DNA: TGTGCCAGCAGCTCGATCGGGAAAAGTTCACCCCTCCACTTT.